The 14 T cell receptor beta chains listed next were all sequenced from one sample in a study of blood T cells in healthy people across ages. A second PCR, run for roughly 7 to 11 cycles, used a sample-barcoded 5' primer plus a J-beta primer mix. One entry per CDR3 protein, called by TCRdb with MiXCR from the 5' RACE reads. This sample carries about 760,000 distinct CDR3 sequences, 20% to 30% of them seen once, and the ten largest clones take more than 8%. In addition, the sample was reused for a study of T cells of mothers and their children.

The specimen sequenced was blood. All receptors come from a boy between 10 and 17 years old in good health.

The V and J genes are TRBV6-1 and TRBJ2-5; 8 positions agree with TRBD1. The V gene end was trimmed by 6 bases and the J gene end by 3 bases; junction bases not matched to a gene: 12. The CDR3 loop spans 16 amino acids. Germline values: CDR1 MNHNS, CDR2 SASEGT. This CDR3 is CASRIGTGQSEETQYF. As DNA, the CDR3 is TGTGCCAGCAGGATTGGGACAGGACAATCCGAAGAGACCCAGTACTTC.

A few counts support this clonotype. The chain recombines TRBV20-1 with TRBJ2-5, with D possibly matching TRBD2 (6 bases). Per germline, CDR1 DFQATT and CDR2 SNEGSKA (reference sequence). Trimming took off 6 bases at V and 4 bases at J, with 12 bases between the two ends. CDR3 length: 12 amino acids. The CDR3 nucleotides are TGCAGTGCCGGAAGGGGAGGAGAGACCCAGTACTTC. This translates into CSAGRGGETQYF.

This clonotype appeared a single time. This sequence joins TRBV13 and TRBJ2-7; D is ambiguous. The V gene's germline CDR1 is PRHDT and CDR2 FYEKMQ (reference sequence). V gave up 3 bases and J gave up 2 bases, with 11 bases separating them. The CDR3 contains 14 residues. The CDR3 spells CASSFRSRPYEQYF. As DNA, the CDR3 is TGTGCCAGCAGCTTCCGATCACGGCCCTACGAGCAGTACTTC.

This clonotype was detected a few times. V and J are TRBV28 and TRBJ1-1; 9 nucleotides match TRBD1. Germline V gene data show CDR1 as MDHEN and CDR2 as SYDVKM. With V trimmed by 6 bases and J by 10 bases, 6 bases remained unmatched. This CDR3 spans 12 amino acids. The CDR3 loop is CASRTGTGRAFF. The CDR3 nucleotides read TGTGCCAGCAGGACCGGGACAGGGCGAGCTTTCTTT.

CDR3 sequence reads: CASSEWGPTGELFF. CDR3 DNA: TGTGCCAGCAGTGAATGGGGGCCCACCGGGGAGCTGTTTTTT. J is TRBJ2-2 and V is TRBV6-1; D perhaps matches TRBD1 (6 bases). The CDR3 totals 14 residues. CDR1 and CDR2 from the germline V gene are MNHNS and SASEGT. Trimming removed 2 bases from V and 4 bases from J, with 8 bases in between.

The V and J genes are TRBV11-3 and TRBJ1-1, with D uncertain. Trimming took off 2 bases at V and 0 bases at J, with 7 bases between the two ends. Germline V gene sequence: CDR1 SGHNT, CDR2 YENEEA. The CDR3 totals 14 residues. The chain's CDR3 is CASSLHGMNTEAFF. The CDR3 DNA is TGTGCCAGCAGCTTACACGGCATGAACACTGAAGCTTTCTTT.

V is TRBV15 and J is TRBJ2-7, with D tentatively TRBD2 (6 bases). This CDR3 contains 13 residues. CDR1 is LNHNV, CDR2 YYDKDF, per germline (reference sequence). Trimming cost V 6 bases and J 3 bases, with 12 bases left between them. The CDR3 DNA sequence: TGTGCCACCAGTCGGAGGGTCTTCTACGAGCAGTACTTC. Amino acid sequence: CATSRRVFYEQYF. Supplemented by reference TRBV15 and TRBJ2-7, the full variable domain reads DAMVIQNPRYQVTQFGKPVTLSCSQTLNHNVMYWYQQKSSQAPKLLFHYYDKDFNNEADTPDNFQSRRPNTSFCFLDIRSPGLGDTAMYLCATSRRVFYEQYFGPGTRLTVT.

As DNA, the CDR3 is TGTGCCAGCAGTAGCCGGGACTCCCCCTTAGAGACCCAGTACTTC. Its translation is CASSSRDSPLETQYF. The chain joins TRBV25-1 to TRBJ2-5, with a weak D call TRBD2 (6 bases). There are 15 residues in the CDR3. The germline V gene has CDR1 MGHDK and CDR2 SYGVNS. Trimming pared 5 bases from V and 4 bases from J, leaving 17 bases between.

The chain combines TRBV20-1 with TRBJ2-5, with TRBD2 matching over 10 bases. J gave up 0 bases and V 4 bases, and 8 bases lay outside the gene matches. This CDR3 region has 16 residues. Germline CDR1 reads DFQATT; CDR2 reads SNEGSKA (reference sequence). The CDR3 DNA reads TGCAGTGCTATTAAACCGGGACTAGCGCACCAAGAGACCCAGTACTTC. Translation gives CSAIKPGLAHQETQYF.

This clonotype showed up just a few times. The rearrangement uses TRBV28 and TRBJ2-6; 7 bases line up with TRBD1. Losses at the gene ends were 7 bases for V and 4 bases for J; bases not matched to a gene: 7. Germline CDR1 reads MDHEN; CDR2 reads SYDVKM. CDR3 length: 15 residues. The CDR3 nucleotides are TGTGCCAGCATTCCGACAGGGCCCGGGGCCAACGTCCTGACTTTC. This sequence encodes CASIPTGPGANVLTF.

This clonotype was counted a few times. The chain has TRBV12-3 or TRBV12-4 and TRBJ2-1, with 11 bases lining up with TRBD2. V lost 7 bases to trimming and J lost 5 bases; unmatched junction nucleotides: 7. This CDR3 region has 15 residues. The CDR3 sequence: CASTPLAGGHNEQFF. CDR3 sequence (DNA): TGTGCCAGCACCCCCTTAGCGGGGGGGCACAATGAGCAGTTCTTC.

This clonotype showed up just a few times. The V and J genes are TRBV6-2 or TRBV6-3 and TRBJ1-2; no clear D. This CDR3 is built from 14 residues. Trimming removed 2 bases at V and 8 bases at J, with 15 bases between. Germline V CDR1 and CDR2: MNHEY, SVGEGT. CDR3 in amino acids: CASSYPGSRWGYTF. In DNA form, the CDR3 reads TGTGCCAGCAGTTACCCAGGTTCCCGTTGGGGCTACACCTTC.

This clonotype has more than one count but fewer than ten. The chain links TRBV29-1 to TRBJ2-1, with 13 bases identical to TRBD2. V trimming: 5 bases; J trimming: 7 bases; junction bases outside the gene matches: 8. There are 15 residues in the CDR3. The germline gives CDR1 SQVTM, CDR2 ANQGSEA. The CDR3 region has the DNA TGCAGCGTTTCTGGGGAGGGACTAGCGGGGAATGAGCAGTTCTTC. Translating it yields CSVSGEGLAGNEQFF.

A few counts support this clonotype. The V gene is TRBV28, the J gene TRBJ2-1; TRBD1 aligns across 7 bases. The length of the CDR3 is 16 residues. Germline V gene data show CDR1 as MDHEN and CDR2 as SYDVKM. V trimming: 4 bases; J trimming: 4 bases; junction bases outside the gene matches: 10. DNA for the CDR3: TGTGCCAGCAGTTACCCCCGGGACAGAGTTTACAATGAGCAGTTCTTC. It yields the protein CASSYPRDRVYNEQFF.